The text below deals with one T cell receptor beta chain. Its target is unknown. This CDR3 contains 16 residues. Trimming took 0 bases from V and 2 from J, leaving 13 bases between them. Germline CDR1 is SGDLS and CDR2 is YYNGEE. Making TCR cDNA involved 5'RACE template switching, which added UMIs and a universal primer site. TCRdb analysed the 5' RACE reads with MiXCR anew, one entry per CDR3 protein. The repertoire holds roughly 110,000 distinct CDR3 sequences, 6.5% to 9% seen once, with approximately 24% in the top ten. This sample was taken from a study of T cells after yellow fever vaccination. Whole-study findings and limits: Boosting was followed by the reappearance of most primary-vaccination clones (about 97% CD4, around 86% CD8). A minor fraction of clonotypes spanned both CD4 and CD8 compartments.

The starting material was CD8+ T cells sorted from PBMCs, obtained 45 days after the yellow fever booster vaccination. This clonotype originated in a man aged 30 to 45 who received the YFV17D yellow fever vaccine. The genes are TRBV9 and TRBJ2-3, with D perhaps given as TRBD1 or TRBD2 (6 bases each). The DNA of the CDR3 is TGTGCCAGCAGCGTAGAGGGGGGCGTCCCCACAGATACGCAGTATTTT. Amino acids: CASSVEGGVPTDTQYF. The full variable domain, rest sourced from reference TRBV9 and TRBJ2-3, is DSGVTQTPKHLITATGQRVTLRCSPRSGDLSVYWYQQSLDQGLQFLIQYYNGEERAKGNILERFSAQQFPDLHSELNLSSLELGDSALYFCASSVEGGVPTDTQYFGPGTRLTVL.